Below are 22 T cell receptor beta chains sequenced from a single sample in a study of Ad26.COV2.S vaccination and SARS-CoV-2 variants. Noted treatment: over 15 received Ad26.COV2.S at low or high dose, single or two shots; 5 received placebo; per-sample allocation not given. At day 63 after the first vaccine or placebo injection, samples were drawn. Measured with immunoSEQ multiplex PCR; TCRdb has only the in-frame clones, and not every one. The sample carries roughly 350,000 clones, 85% to 90% recorded once. The starting material was peripheral blood, obtained in a trial of Ad26.COV2.S vaccine versus placebo. The receptors come from a person aged 18-65 years who received the Ad26.COV2.S COVID-19 vaccine or a placebo.

The J gene is TRBJ1-6, the V gene TRBV19; 12 bases line up with TRBD1. Germline V gene lookup returns CDR1 LNHDA and CDR2 SQIVND (reference sequence). Trimming removed 8 bases from V and 5 bases from J; junction bases left unmatched: 4. CDR3 size: 15 residues. The CDR3 loop is CASSGTGGDNSPLHF. The CDR3 nucleotides are TGTGCCAGTTCCGGGACAGGGGGCGATAATTCACCCCTCCACTTT.

This clone was counted a single time. The genes are TRBV6-5 and TRBJ2-5; D possibly corresponds to TRBD1 (6 bases). This CDR3 has 14 amino acids. The germline V gene encodes CDR1 MNHEY and CDR2 SVGAGI. V was pared by 7 bases and J by 2 bases, with 14 bases between. CDR3 nucleotides: TGTGCCAGCACTGGGGGACAACGACAAGAGACCCAGTACTTC. This sequence encodes CASTGGQRQETQYF.

V is TRBV30 and J is TRBJ2-1; 9 bases are shared with TRBD2. V gave up 0 bases and J gave up 14 bases; unmatched junction bases: 5. This CDR3 has 12 amino acids. Germline lookup yields CDR1 GTSNPN and CDR2 SVGIG (reference sequence). DNA for the CDR3: TGTGCCTGGAGTGTACAGGAGCGGGAGGAGTTCTTC. Translation gives CAWSVQEREEFF. Together with reference TRBV30 and TRBJ2-1, the CDR3 gives the full variable domain: SQTIHQWPATLVQPVGSPLSLECTVEGTSNPNLYWYRQAAGRGLQLLFYSVGIGQISSEVPQNLSASRPQDRQFILSSKKLLLSDSGFYLCAWSVQEREEFFGPGTRLTVL.

The gene calls are TRBV4-3 and TRBJ2-5; D may be TRBD1 (5 bases). The germline V and J ends were trimmed by 1 base and 1 base, with 10 bases remaining between them. Germline V gene lookup returns CDR1 LGHNA and CDR2 YSLEER. The CDR3 has 15 residues. The DNA for the CDR3 is TGCGCCAGCAGCCAAGCCCAGGGCCCCCAAGAGACCCAGTACTTC. Residues: CASSQAQGPQETQYF.

The J gene is TRBJ2-7, the V gene TRBV29-1, with TRBD1 matching 10 bases. After removal of 1 base from V and 7 bases from J, the junction contained 7 bases not matched to a gene. The germline CDR1 and CDR2 sequences are SQVTM and ANQGSEA. The CDR3 runs 14 residues. CDR3 sequence: CSVEARDRGREQYF. The CDR3 DNA sequence: TGCAGCGTTGAAGCCCGGGACAGGGGAAGGGAGCAGTACTTC.

The J gene is TRBJ1-2, the V gene TRBV5-4, with D possibly TRBD1 on 5 matching bases. Germline CDR1 and CDR2: SGHNT and YYREEE (reference sequence). The CDR3 totals 13 residues. Trimming cost V 0 bases and J 7 bases, with 10 bases left between them. The CDR3: CASSLERGGGYTF. The CDR3 region has the DNA TGTGCCAGCAGCTTGGAAAGGGGCGGTGGCTACACCTTC.

This chain connects TRBV13 to TRBJ1-2; no definite D call. Trimming took 7 bases from V and 5 from J, leaving 23 bases between them. The CDR3 is 16 amino acids. CDR1 and CDR2 from the germline V gene are PRHDT and FYEKMQ (reference sequence). The CDR3 protein is CASNKAVGDRTYGYTF. Written as DNA, the CDR3 is TGTGCCAGCAACAAGGCGGTAGGAGATCGGACTTATGGCTACACCTTC. The variable domain in full, completed from reference TRBV13 and TRBJ1-2, reads AAGVIQSPRHLIKEKRETATLKCYPIPRHDTVYWYQQGPGQDPQFLISFYEKMQSDKGSIPDRFSAQQFSDYHSELNMSSLELGDSALYFCASNKAVGDRTYGYTFGSGTRLTVV.

This chain connects TRBV20-1 to TRBJ2-1; no clear D. CDR1 DFQATT and CDR2 SNEGSKA come from the germline V gene (reference sequence). V was cut by 6 bases and J by 4 bases, with 4 bases left in between. The CDR3 has 10 residues. The CDR3 DNA sequence: TGCAGTGCCTATTACAATGAGCAGTTCTTC. It codes for CSAYYNEQFF.

The chain combines TRBV11-2 with TRBJ2-5; 12 positions agree with TRBD2. CDR3 length equals 16 residues. Losses at the gene ends were 6 bases for V and 1 base for J; bases not matched to a gene: 6. In germline, CDR1 is SGHAT, CDR2 FQNNGV. The CDR3 DNA is TGTGCCAGCAGGGGTCTAGCGGGGGGGTTCCAAGAGACCCAGTACTTC. Protein: CASRGLAGGFQETQYF.

The chain employs TRBV5-5 and TRBJ2-5; TRBD1 might be the D (5 bases). The V end was cut by 4 bases, the J end by 5 bases, with 9 bases between. Germline V gene lookup returns CDR1 SGHKS and CDR2 YYEKEE (reference sequence). This CDR3 spans 12 amino acids. As DNA, the CDR3 is TGTGCCAGCAGCGACAGTGACGAGACCCAGTACTTC. Translation gives CASSDSDETQYF.

The genes are TRBV30 and TRBJ2-7, with D possibly called TRBD1 or TRBD2 (5 bases each). V was cut by 6 bases and J by 6 bases, with 21 bases left in between. In germline, CDR1 is GTSNPN, CDR2 SVGIG (reference sequence). This CDR3 comprises 14 residues. CDR3 nucleotide sequence: TGTGCCTGCCACCGGACCCTTGGGGCGGGCGAGCAGTACTTC. Translating it yields CACHRTLGAGEQYF.

The chain combines TRBV30 with TRBJ2-5; D not certain. V was clipped by 0 bases and J by 3 bases, with 5 bases between them. CDR3 length: 12 amino acids. The germline V gene has CDR1 GTSNPN and CDR2 SVGIG (reference sequence). This chain's CDR3 is CAWSVAEETQYF. In DNA form, the CDR3 reads TGTGCCTGGAGTGTGGCAGAAGAGACCCAGTACTTC.

This clone was counted ten times or more. The CDR3 spells CASSLSPGRSGNTIYF. DNA of the CDR3: TGTGCCAGCAGCTTAAGTCCGGGGCGTTCTGGAAACACCATATATTTT. The J gene is TRBJ1-3, the V gene TRBV7-2; maybe TRBD1 (5 bases). This CDR3 region has 16 residues. V shed 2 bases and J shed 1 base, with 12 bases lying between them. The germline CDR1 and CDR2 sequences are SGHTA and FQGNSA.

The genes are TRBV20-1 and TRBJ2-5; TRBD1 might be the D (6 bases). The germline V gene has CDR1 DFQATT and CDR2 SNEGSKA (reference sequence). The CDR3 runs 11 residues. V was shortened by 7 bases and J by 5 bases, with 11 bases between the two germline ends. The CDR3 loop reads CSVSGEETQYF. The CDR3 region has the DNA TGCAGTGTATCAGGGGAGGAGACCCAGTACTTC.

The chain links TRBV2 to TRBJ1-1; 9 nucleotides align to TRBD1. V was pared by 6 bases and J by 4 bases, with 0 bases of the junction left unmatched. The CDR3 covers 12 residues. Germline V gives CDR1 SNHLY, CDR2 FYNNEI. CDR3 DNA sequence: TGTGCCAGCAGGACAGGGGGCACTGAAGCTTTCTTT. It is translated as CASRTGGTEAFF.

The chain couples TRBV30 to TRBJ1-6, with D unresolved. The CDR3 spans 13 residues. The V gene lost 4 bases and the J gene lost 8 bases, with 12 bases spanning the gap. The germline gives CDR1 GTSNPN, CDR2 SVGIG (reference sequence). CDR3 sequence: CAWTRSYYSPLHF. CDR3 coding DNA: TGTGCCTGGACTAGGTCTTACTATTCACCCCTCCACTTT.

This clone has more than one count but fewer than ten. J is TRBJ1-2 and V is TRBV29-1, with TRBD1 matching 7 bases. J lost 5 bases, V lost 1 base, and 7 bases had no gene match. The CDR3 consists of 14 residues. CDR1 SQVTM and CDR2 ANQGSEA come from the germline V gene. The CDR3 DNA reads as TGCAGCGTTGAAGCTTCTGACAGGGCTTATGGCTACACCTTC. Protein sequence: CSVEASDRAYGYTF. Combining the CDR3 with reference TRBV29-1 and TRBJ1-2 gives the whole variable domain SAVISQKPSRDICQRGTSLTIQCQVDSQVTMMFWYRQQPGQSLTLIATANQGSEATYESGFVIDKFPISRPNLTFSTLTVSNMSPEDSSIYLCSVEASDRAYGYTFGSGTRLTVV.

The V gene is TRBV6-5, the J gene TRBJ1-6, with D perhaps matching TRBD1 (5 bases). V was pared by 3 bases and J by 6 bases, with 9 bases between. The germline gives CDR1 MNHEY, CDR2 SVGAGI. This CDR3 spans 14 amino acids. CDR3 in amino acids: CASSYRGVNSPLHF. CDR3 sequence (DNA): TGTGCCAGCAGTTATAGAGGGGTTAATTCACCCCTCCACTTT.

This chain joins TRBV6-5 and TRBJ1-5; D remains ambiguous. Germline CDR1 reads MNHEY; CDR2 reads SVGAGI. This CDR3 spans 13 amino acids. The V end lost 6 bases, the J end lost 5 bases, and 11 bases lay between the germline ends. CDR3 DNA: TGTGCCAGCAGGACTAACGACCATCAGCCCCAGCATTTT. Translating gives CASRTNDHQPQHF.

The CDR3 DNA follows: TGTGCCAGCAGCAACCAGGGCTACGAGCAGTACTTC. Translation gives CASSNQGYEQYF. The rearrangement uses TRBV11-2 and TRBJ2-7, with D perhaps matching TRBD1 (5 bases). V lost 5 bases and J 3 bases, leaving 8 bases between the germline ends. The CDR3 length is 12 residues. CDR1 is SGHAT, CDR2 FQNNGV, per germline.

The chain joins TRBV6-2 or TRBV6-3 to TRBJ2-7, with 7 nucleotides matching TRBD2. CDR3 length: 13 amino acids. V lost 3 bases to trimming and J lost 4 bases; unmatched junction nucleotides: 3. Germline-derived CDR1 and CDR2 are MNHEY and SVGEGT. CDR3 DNA sequence: TGTGCCAGCAGTTATGTTAGCGGGTACGAGCAGTACTTC. It specifies CASSYVSGYEQYF.

The chain joins TRBV25-1 to TRBJ1-1; D not resolved. V was clipped by 7 bases and J by 1 base, with 10 bases between them. The CDR3 is 13 residues long. Germline V gene sequence: CDR1 MGHDK, CDR2 SYGVNS. The CDR3 DNA is TGTGCCAGCATCAAACCAGGGAACACTGAAGCTTTCTTT. Translated: CASIKPGNTEAFF.